This T cell receptor beta chain comes out of a study of CD8+ T cells in alopecia areata. Overall study context: A regimen of oral tofacitinib, 5 to 10 mg twice daily, was given to treated patients.

With respect to this clone: The antigen remains unidentified.

Overall study findings and caveats: Scalp sample sequencing also detects resident alphabeta T cells of normal skin. Compared with normal scalp, lesional scalp had higher clonality and more expanded CD8+ clones.

Isolated RNA was reverse transcribed into cDNA used as the sequencing template. Profiling relied on immunoSEQ multiplex PCR, and the TCRdb table lists in-frame clones only, not all of them. Among 130,000 to 150,000 clones listed, 47% were seen once. V was pared by 0 bases and J by 4 bases, with 9 bases between. The germline gives CDR1 SGDLS, CDR2 YYNGEE. The length of the CDR3 is 14 residues. This chain uses TRBV9 with TRBJ2-3; D remains unclear. Specimen: CD4+ T cells sorted from blood. The sequence derives from a human donor with alopecia areata. The CDR3 DNA follows: TGTGCCAGCAGCGTAGCGTCTGATCCAGATACGCAGTATTTT. Its protein is CASSVASDPDTQYF. Based on the CDR3 plus reference TRBV9 and TRBJ2-3, the full variable domain is DSGVTQTPKHLITATGQRVTLRCSPRSGDLSVYWYQQSLDQGLQFLIQYYNGEERAKGNILERFSAQQFPDLHSELNLSSLELGDSALYFCASSVASDPDTQYFGPGTRLTVL.